The rows below give T cell receptor beta chains drawn from one sample of a study of blood T cell repertoires in COVID-19. Method: immunoSEQ multiplex PCR; TCRdb's copy keeps in-frame clones and lacks some. The table records more than 95,000 clones, over 75% of them present only once. Input material: peripheral blood. All receptors derive from a man aged 60 to 69 with acute or convalescent COVID-19. The CDR3 runs from the conserved cysteine through the conserved F or W. A D gene is named only where the DNA matches it firmly. Size tells how often a clone was seen (once, few, many) or the class of an expanded clone, and some rows leave it out.

TRBD1,.,TRBJ1-3,TRBV5-1,16,TGCGCCAGCAGCTTGGACAGGGGGGACTCTGGAAACACCATATATTTT,CASSLDRGDSGNTIYF
TRBD1,.,TRBJ1-3,TRBV28,17,TGTGCCAGCAGTCTACCGACAGGGGGCGCGTCTGGAAACACCATATATTTT,CASSLPTGGASGNTIYF
.,.,TRBJ2-7,TRBV19,14,TGTGCCAGTAGTACTTGGACGGGAATCTACGAGCAGTACTTC,CASSTWTGIYEQYF
.,.,TRBJ2-7,TRBV5-6,14,TGTGCCAGCAGCTTCGGAACAGGGATCTACGAGCAGTACTTC,CASSFGTGIYEQYF
.,.,TRBJ1-5,TRBV7-9,19,TGTGCCAGCAGCTTATTTCGACAGCCGAAAACCTATAGCAATCAGCCCCAGCATTTT,CASSLFRQPKTYSNQPQHF
.,.,TRBJ1-6,TRBV28,16,TGTGCCAGCAGTACGTACCCCGGGACATTAAGTTCACCCCTCCACTTT,CASSTYPGTLSSPLHF
.,.,TRBJ1-6,TRBV5-8,16,TGTGCCAGCAGCCGAGTCGGCCACAGTTATAATTCACCCCTCCACTTT,CASSRVGHSYNSPLHF
.,.,TRBJ1-5,TRBV28,15,TGTGCCAGCAGCCAGCCCCCAGGCGGCAATCAGCCCCAGCATTTT,CASSQPPGGNQPQHF
TRBD2,.,TRBJ2-7,TRBV5-1,14,TGCGCCAGCAGCACCACTAGCGGAACCTACGAGCAGTACTTC,CASSTTSGTYEQYF
TRBD1,.,TRBJ2-3,TRBV12-5,13,TGTGCTAGTGGTTTGTCAGGGGGAGATACGCAGTATTTT,CASGLSGGDTQYF
.,.,TRBJ1-2,TRBV19,15,TGTGCCAGTAGCCCATTACCGGGACACAACTATGGCTACACCTTC,CASSPLPGHNYGYTF
.,once,TRBJ1-5,TRBV13,15,TGTGCCAGCAGCCTTCGGGTTCATAGCAATCAGCCCCAGCATTTT,CASSLRVHSNQPQHF
TRBD1,.,TRBJ2-7,TRBV6-5,13,TGTGCCAGCAGCCAAAACAGGGGCCACGAGCAGTACTTC,CASSQNRGHEQYF
TRBD2,.,TRBJ2-1,TRBV5-5,17,TGTGCCAGCTCCCCGGGGCCCGGGACTAGCGGGATGTATGAGCAGTTCTTC,CASSPGPGTSGMYEQFF
TRBD1,.,TRBJ1-5,TRBV19,16,TGTGCCAGTAGTCCGTGGACAGGGGATAGCAATCAGCCCCAGCATTTT,CASSPWTGDSNQPQHF
.,few,TRBJ1-1,TRBV28,12,TGTGCCAGCAGGATCACGACAGGAGAAGCTTTCTTT,CASRITTGEAFF
.,.,TRBJ2-4,TRBV7-2,14,TGTGCCAGCAGCCCTACAGGGTCGGAAAACATTCAGTACTTC,CASSPTGSENIQYF
TRBD1,.,TRBJ1-2,TRBV5-1,13,TGCGCCAGCAGCCCAAGGACAGGGGATGGCTACACCTTC,CASSPRTGDGYTF
.,.,TRBJ1-5,TRBV28,12,TGTGCCAGCAGTCTCCTAATCAAGCCCCAGCATTTT,CASSLLIKPQHF
TRBD2,.,TRBJ2-7,TRBV7-9,16,TGTGCCAGCAGCACGAACAGAGGGCGGGAGCGGTACGAGCAGTACTTC,CASSTNRGRERYEQYF
TRBD2,.,TRBJ2-2,TRBV24-1,16,TGTGCCACCAGTGGGGGGGTTCTAGCGGGACCCGGGGAGCTGTTTTTT,CATSGGVLAGPGELFF
TRBD2,.,TRBJ2-5,TRBV19,16,TGTGCCAGTAGTATAACGGCTAGCGGAACTCAAGAGACCCAGTACTTC,CASSITASGTQETQYF
TRBD2,.,TRBJ2-3,TRBV7-9,19,TGTGCCAGCAGCCCCGGGGTAGCGGGAGACTTGATAAGCACAGATACGCAGTATTTT,CASSPGVAGDLISTDTQYF
.,.,TRBJ2-2,TRBV5-1,12,TGCGCCAGCAGCTTTCGGGTCGGGGAGCTGTTTTTT,CASSFRVGELFF
TRBD1,.,TRBJ1-5,TRBV7-9,18,TGTGCCAGCAGCCGCGAGCGAGAGGGACAGCACAGCAATCAGCCCCAGCATTTT,CASSREREGQHSNQPQHF